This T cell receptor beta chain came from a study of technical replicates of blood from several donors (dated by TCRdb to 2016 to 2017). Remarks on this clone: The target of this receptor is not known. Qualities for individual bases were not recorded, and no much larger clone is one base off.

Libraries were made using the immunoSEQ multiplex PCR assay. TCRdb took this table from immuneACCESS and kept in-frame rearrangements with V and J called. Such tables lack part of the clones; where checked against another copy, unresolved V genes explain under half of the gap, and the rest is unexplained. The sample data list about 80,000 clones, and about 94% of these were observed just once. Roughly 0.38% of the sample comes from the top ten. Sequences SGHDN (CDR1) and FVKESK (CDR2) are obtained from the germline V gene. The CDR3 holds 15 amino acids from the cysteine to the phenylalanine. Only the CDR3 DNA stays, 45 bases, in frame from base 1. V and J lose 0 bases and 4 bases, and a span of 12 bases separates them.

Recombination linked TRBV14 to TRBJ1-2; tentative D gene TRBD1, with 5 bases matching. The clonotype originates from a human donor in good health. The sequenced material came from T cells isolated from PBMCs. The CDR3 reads CASSQDNRRAYGYTF. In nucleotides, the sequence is TGTGCCAGCAGCCAAGATAATCGCAGGGCCTATGGCTACACCTTC.